A selection of T cell receptor beta chains follows, all from one sample in a study of vaccination and CD4 T cells after COVID-19. TCRdb reprocessed the PCR reads with MiXCR, giving one entry per CDR3 protein. The sample contains about 16,000 distinct CDR3 sequences, under 60% of which appear only once. Their target antigens are unknown. The material sequenced was cultured CD4+ T cells from blood, taken after SARS-CoV-2 vaccination. These receptors all stem from a human donor with COVID-19. The CDR3 runs from the conserved cysteine through the conserved F or W. D genes are given only for firm matches. The size field is filled for only some rows; it gives once, few, many or a size class.

J gene: TRBJ1-1
D gene: TRBD1
clone size: -
V gene: TRBV19
CDR3 protein: CASSHRGMNTEAFF
CDR3 DNA: TGTGCCAGTAGTCACAGGGGCATGAACACTGAAGCTTTCTTT

J gene: TRBJ1-1
D gene: -
clone size: once
V gene: TRBV20-1
CDR3 protein: CSASQKQEAFF
CDR3 DNA: TGCAGTGCTAGTCAGAAACAGGAAGCTTTCTTT

J gene: TRBJ2-3
D gene: -
clone size: -
V gene: TRBV11-2
CDR3 protein: CASSPQGFDTQYF
CDR3 DNA: TGTGCCAGCAGCCCTCAGGGATTCGATACGCAGTATTTT

J gene: TRBJ1-5
D gene: TRBD1
clone size: -
V gene: TRBV7-9
CDR3 protein: CASSAGQGRNQPQHF
CDR3 DNA: TGTGCCAGCAGTGCTGGACAGGGTCGTAATCAGCCCCAGCATTTT

J gene: TRBJ1-1
D gene: -
clone size: few
V gene: TRBV11-3
CDR3 protein: CASSPKGGNTEAFF
CDR3 DNA: TGTGCCAGCAGCCCAAAGGGGGGGAACACTGAAGCTTTCTTT

J gene: TRBJ1-5
D gene: -
clone size: -
V gene: TRBV7-2
CDR3 protein: CASSSFNQPQHF
CDR3 DNA: TGTGCCAGCAGCTCATTTAATCAGCCCCAGCATTTT

J gene: TRBJ2-3
D gene: -
clone size: -
V gene: TRBV20-1
CDR3 protein: CSASLRGKADTQYF
CDR3 DNA: TGCAGTGCTAGTTTGCGGGGTAAGGCAGATACGCAGTATTTT

J gene: TRBJ2-2
D gene: TRBD1
clone size: few
V gene: TRBV2
CDR3 protein: CASRMDRGSSGELFF
CDR3 DNA: TGTGCCAGCAGGATGGACAGGGGTTCTTCCGGGGAGCTGTTTTTT

J gene: TRBJ2-5
D gene: -
clone size: few
V gene: TRBV5-4
CDR3 protein: CASSGGLTQETQYF
CDR3 DNA: TGTGCCAGCAGCGGGGGACTGACACAAGAGACTCAGTACTTC

J gene: TRBJ2-2
D gene: TRBD1
clone size: -
V gene: TRBV24-1
CDR3 protein: CATSDPGGQGTGELFF
CDR3 DNA: TGTGCCACCAGTGATCCTGGGGGACAGGGCACCGGGGAGCTGTTTTTT

J gene: TRBJ2-3
D gene: -
clone size: -
V gene: TRBV11-2
CDR3 protein: CASSLLSRGRLTDTQYF
CDR3 DNA: TGTGCCAGCAGCTTGCTGTCGAGGGGGAGGCTCACAGATACGCAGTATTTT

J gene: TRBJ2-5
D gene: TRBD1
clone size: -
V gene: TRBV7-3
CDR3 protein: CASSSEGAGKETQYF
CDR3 DNA: TGTGCCAGCAGCTCCGAGGGGGCAGGCAAAGAGACCCAGTACTTC

J gene: TRBJ2-3
D gene: -
clone size: -
V gene: TRBV7-9
CDR3 protein: CASSAIRDTQYF
CDR3 DNA: TGTGCCAGCAGCGCCATCCGAGATACGCAGTATTTT

J gene: TRBJ2-3
D gene: -
clone size: -
V gene: TRBV24-1
CDR3 protein: CATSGLDTQYF
CDR3 DNA: TGTGCCACCAGTGGACTAGATACGCAGTATTTT

J gene: TRBJ1-4
D gene: -
clone size: -
V gene: TRBV20-1
CDR3 protein: CSASRPEGSEKLFF
CDR3 DNA: TGCAGTGCTTCCCGCCCGGAAGGATCTGAAAAACTGTTTTTT

J gene: TRBJ2-1
D gene: -
clone size: -
V gene: TRBV5-6
CDR3 protein: CASSLPGDNEQFF
CDR3 DNA: TGTGCCAGCAGCTTGCCAGGGGACAATGAGCAGTTCTTC

J gene: TRBJ1-4
D gene: -
clone size: -
V gene: TRBV20-1
CDR3 protein: CSVGSSNEKLFF
CDR3 DNA: TGCAGTGTGGGCTCCTCAAATGAAAAACTGTTTTTT

J gene: TRBJ2-5
D gene: -
clone size: -
V gene: TRBV7-8
CDR3 protein: CASSREQETQYF
CDR3 DNA: TGTGCCAGCAGCAGAGAGCAAGAGACCCAGTACTTC

J gene: TRBJ1-5
D gene: TRBD1
clone size: few
V gene: TRBV2
CDR3 protein: CATRDRGSSQPQHF
CDR3 DNA: TGTGCCACCCGGGACAGGGGTAGTTCACAGCCCCAGCATTTT

J gene: TRBJ1-6
D gene: TRBD1
clone size: -
V gene: TRBV7-8
CDR3 protein: CASSLARGGARNSPLHF
CDR3 DNA: TGTGCCAGCAGCTTAGCCAGGGGGGGGGCCAGGAATTCACCCCTCCACTTT

J gene: TRBJ1-6
D gene: -
clone size: few
V gene: TRBV10-3
CDR3 protein: CAISSYGDNSPLHF
CDR3 DNA: TGTGCCATCAGCTCTTACGGCGATAATTCACCCCTCCACTTT

J gene: TRBJ1-2
D gene: TRBD1
clone size: few
V gene: TRBV28
CDR3 protein: CASRTSGTGGGYTF
CDR3 DNA: TGTGCCAGCAGAACCTCCGGGACAGGGGGTGGCTACACCTTC

J gene: TRBJ2-3
D gene: TRBD1
clone size: -
V gene: TRBV6-5
CDR3 protein: CASSFLPGGPSTDTQYF
CDR3 DNA: TGTGCCAGCAGTTTTCTCCCAGGGGGCCCTAGCACAGATACGCAGTATTTT

J gene: TRBJ2-1
D gene: TRBD1
clone size: -
V gene: TRBV11-1
CDR3 protein: CASSHRTGLSPTEQFF
CDR3 DNA: TGTGCCAGCAGCCATAGGACAGGGCTTTCCCCCACTGAGCAGTTCTTC

J gene: TRBJ2-7
D gene: -
clone size: -
V gene: TRBV7-9
CDR3 protein: CASSPVPYEQYF
CDR3 DNA: TGTGCCAGCAGCCCTGTACCCTACGAGCAGTACTTC

J gene: TRBJ2-1
D gene: -
clone size: -
V gene: TRBV5-1
CDR3 protein: CASSLGGGVLYNEQFF
CDR3 DNA: TGCGCCAGCAGCTTGGGAGGCGGGGTCCTATACAATGAGCAGTTCTTC

J gene: TRBJ1-5
D gene: -
clone size: once
V gene: TRBV20-1
CDR3 protein: CSAPSGGSGNQPQHF
CDR3 DNA: TGCAGTGCCCCATCGGGGGGAAGCGGCAATCAGCCCCAGCATTTT

J gene: TRBJ2-1
D gene: TRBD2
clone size: -
V gene: TRBV6-1
CDR3 protein: CASIGTSHNEQFF
CDR3 DNA: TGTGCCAGCATCGGGACTAGCCACAATGAGCAGTTCTTC

J gene: TRBJ2-5
D gene: -
clone size: -
V gene: TRBV18
CDR3 protein: CASSPPRGGETQYF
CDR3 DNA: TGTGCCAGCTCACCACCGCGGGGCGGGGAGACCCAGTACTTC

J gene: TRBJ2-7
D gene: -
clone size: once
V gene: TRBV11-2
CDR3 protein: CASTQGGLGGNEQYF
CDR3 DNA: TGTGCCAGCACCCAGGGGGGACTTGGGGGGAACGAGCAGTACTTC

J gene: TRBJ2-7
D gene: -
clone size: -
V gene: TRBV5-4
CDR3 protein: CASGSLATGNGEQYF
CDR3 DNA: TGTGCCAGCGGATCACTAGCTACAGGAAACGGCGAGCAGTACTTC

J gene: TRBJ1-1
D gene: -
clone size: -
V gene: TRBV5-4
CDR3 protein: CASSLGAVGTEAFF
CDR3 DNA: TGTGCCAGCAGCTTGGGGGCGGTAGGGACTGAAGCTTTCTTT

J gene: TRBJ1-4
D gene: -
clone size: -
V gene: TRBV5-1
CDR3 protein: CASSFRGRGEKLFF
CDR3 DNA: TGCGCCAGCAGCTTCAGGGGACGGGGTGAAAAACTGTTTTTT

J gene: TRBJ2-5
D gene: TRBD2
clone size: -
V gene: TRBV7-6
CDR3 protein: CASSLAGTSGFQETQYF
CDR3 DNA: TGTGCCAGCAGCTTAGCCGGGACTAGCGGCTTCCAAGAGACCCAGTACTTC

J gene: TRBJ2-5
D gene: -
clone size: -
V gene: TRBV12-3/TRBV12-4
CDR3 protein: CASSRGQPQETQYF
CDR3 DNA: TGTGCCAGCAGTCGTGGACAGCCCCAAGAGACCCAGTACTTC

J gene: TRBJ2-1
D gene: TRBD2
clone size: -
V gene: TRBV18
CDR3 protein: CASSNPSGGYNEQFF
CDR3 DNA: TGTGCCAGCTCTAATCCTAGCGGGGGTTACAATGAGCAGTTCTTC

J gene: TRBJ1-1
D gene: TRBD1
clone size: -
V gene: TRBV10-3
CDR3 protein: CAIRRQGRNPEAFF
CDR3 DNA: TGTGCCATCAGAAGACAGGGTAGGAATCCTGAAGCTTTCTTT

J gene: TRBJ2-3
D gene: TRBD2
clone size: -
V gene: TRBV10-3
CDR3 protein: CAMGSGVTSTDTQYF
CDR3 DNA: TGTGCCATGGGTAGCGGGGTCACTAGCACAGATACGCAGTATTTT

J gene: TRBJ2-1
D gene: -
clone size: -
V gene: TRBV29-1
CDR3 protein: CSVEPAGYYNEQFF
CDR3 DNA: TGCAGCGTTGAACCTGCCGGCTACTACAATGAGCAGTTCTTC

J gene: TRBJ1-2
D gene: -
clone size: -
V gene: TRBV20-1
CDR3 protein: CSAREAGNYGYTF
CDR3 DNA: TGCAGTGCTAGAGAGGCGGGGAACTATGGCTACACCTTC

J gene: TRBJ1-6
D gene: TRBD1
clone size: -
V gene: TRBV7-3
CDR3 protein: CASSRQGNSPLHF
CDR3 DNA: TGTGCCAGCAGCAGACAGGGAAATTCACCCCTCCACTTT

J gene: TRBJ1-6
D gene: -
clone size: few
V gene: TRBV15
CDR3 protein: CATTLDRQIGSPLHF
CDR3 DNA: TGTGCCACCACCCTGGATCGACAAATAGGATCACCCCTCCACTTT

J gene: TRBJ1-1
D gene: -
clone size: -
V gene: TRBV6-1
CDR3 protein: CAARAQGGVKAFF
CDR3 DNA: TGTGCCGCCCGAGCGCAGGGCGGGGTGAAAGCTTTCTTT

J gene: TRBJ1-6
D gene: TRBD1
clone size: -
V gene: TRBV27
CDR3 protein: CASSPKTGADSPLHF
CDR3 DNA: TGTGCCAGCAGTCCGAAGACAGGGGCTGATTCACCCCTCCACTTT

J gene: TRBJ1-2
D gene: TRBD1
clone size: few
V gene: TRBV27
CDR3 protein: CASSPTPGQVGYGYTF
CDR3 DNA: TGTGCCAGCAGTCCCACTCCGGGACAGGTGGGGTATGGCTACACCTTC

J gene: TRBJ1-2
D gene: -
clone size: -
V gene: TRBV7-3
CDR3 protein: CASSQRPGNYGYTF
CDR3 DNA: TGTGCCAGCAGCCAACGGCCAGGGAACTATGGCTACACCTTC

J gene: TRBJ2-5
D gene: -
clone size: -
V gene: TRBV7-7
CDR3 protein: CASSLGVGGHGETQYF
CDR3 DNA: TGTGCTAGCAGCCTAGGGGTCGGGGGGCATGGGGAGACCCAGTACTTC

J gene: TRBJ1-6
D gene: TRBD1
clone size: -
V gene: TRBV7-2
CDR3 protein: CASSPPRQGSSPLHF
CDR3 DNA: TGTGCCAGCAGCCCCCCGAGACAGGGGAGTTCACCCCTCCACTTT

J gene: TRBJ1-5
D gene: -
clone size: -
V gene: TRBV12-3/TRBV12-4
CDR3 protein: CASSTYTNQPQHF
CDR3 DNA: TGTGCCAGCAGTACGTACACCAATCAGCCCCAGCATTTT

J gene: TRBJ2-7
D gene: -
clone size: -
V gene: TRBV7-3
CDR3 protein: CASSPGRNSYEQYF
CDR3 DNA: TGTGCCAGCAGCCCCGGACGGAACTCCTACGAGCAGTACTTC

J gene: TRBJ2-2
D gene: -
clone size: -
V gene: TRBV6-1
CDR3 protein: CASIDGGTLNTGELFF
CDR3 DNA: TGTGCCAGCATTGACGGGGGTACTTTGAACACCGGGGAGCTGTTTTTT

J gene: TRBJ1-5
D gene: TRBD1
clone size: -
V gene: TRBV11-2
CDR3 protein: CASSFDRAGQPQHF
CDR3 DNA: TGTGCCAGCAGCTTCGACAGGGCTGGTCAGCCCCAGCATTTT

J gene: TRBJ1-6
D gene: -
clone size: -
V gene: TRBV6-1
CDR3 protein: CASSSGTKGLSLHF
CDR3 DNA: TGTGCCAGCAGCTCCGGGACGAAGGGATTGTCCCTCCACTTT